The clone carrying this T cell receptor (beta chain) was observed at least ten times. Antigen specificity is unknown. Germline V CDR1 and CDR2: SGHTA, FQGNSA. Germline trimming cut 4 bases from V and 2 bases from J; bases unmatched to any gene: 11. The length of the CDR3 is 17 residues. The sample comes from a study of regulatory T cells in long-lasting Graves disease. Study conclusions and caveats: Persistent cases favored TRBV28, TRBJ1-2 and TRBJ2-5.

Time point described: newly diagnosed GD, antithyroid drugs for less than 3 months. Scientists built the TCR library using RNA that was extracted from PBMCs. Investigators prepared the TCR beta libraries by applying iRepertoire HTBI primers and Arm-PCR of CDR3 regions. TCRdb itself ran the multiplex PCR reads through MiXCR, one entry per CDR3 protein. Here the sample spans under 250,000 distinct CDR3 sequences, roughly a fifth being singletons. The sample was also reused in another study, on T cells in Graves' hyperthyroidism and ophthalmopathy. This second study notes: Thyroid ultrasound, orbital computed tomography, clinical symptoms, and serum thyroxine and TRAb underpinned diagnoses. Separating ophthalmopathy from stable hyperthyroidism was achieved by a 13 V-J model.

The chain recombines TRBV7-2 with TRBJ2-5, with TRBD2 matching over 9 bases. The sequencing here drew on peripheral blood mononuclear cells (PBMCs), taken at new diagnosis, from a patient treated with antithyroid drugs. This clonotype was obtained from a woman aged 30 to 39 with Graves disease. CDR3 region: CASSSRSWAGGQETQYF. DNA for the CDR3: TGTGCCAGCAGCTCTCGCAGTTGGGCGGGAGGGCAAGAGACCCAGTACTTC.